This T cell receptor (beta chain) was sequenced during a study of tumor and adjacent non-tumor tissue in lung cancer. Study-wide findings and caveats: Shorter survival was associated with higher TCR diversity in tumors. Compared with tumor, normal lung showed significantly lower TCR diversity.

This clonotype was found a few times. The antigen remains unidentified. RNA was extracted from bulk tissue without any cell sorting. The CDR3 totals 14 residues. Germline V gene data show CDR1 as SGHTA and CDR2 as FQGTGA. Trimming removed 7 bases from V and 1 base from J; junction bases left unmatched: 2. A modified ARM-PCR protocol with three rounds of nested PCR amplified TCRbeta. TCRdb recomputed calls from the multiplex PCR reads with MiXCR, one row per CDR3 protein. The profile shows some 100,000 distinct CDR3 sequences, 75% of them singletons. What was sequenced was lung tumor tissue. The receptor was derived from a woman aged 60-75 years with non-small cell lung cancer. The chain couples TRBV7-3 to TRBJ2-2; 8 bases are a match to TRBD2. The CDR3, as DNA: TGTGCCAGCAAACTAGCGGTGAACACCGGGGAGCTGTTTTTT. This gives the protein CASKLAVNTGELFF.